This T cell receptor beta chain appears in the sequencing data of a study of blood T cell repertoires in COVID-19. In the original workflow: Nucleated cell counts were estimated from reference gene primer amplification. Profiling relied on immunoSEQ multiplex PCR, and the TCRdb table lists in-frame clones only, not all of them. That table furnishes V, J and clone size, whereas the DNA furnished D and trimming. The sample records approximately 220,000 clones, around 90% being singletons. Membership in each cohort depended on participant-reported clinical history. Up to 2 weeks before entering the study, exposed participants had met a COVID-19 case. The clonotype originates from a man aged 25 to 40 who had been exposed to COVID-19. The specimen sequenced was PBMCs or T cells enriched from blood (not recorded which).

CDR3 amino acids: CASSRDRRLETQYF. In nucleotides, the CDR3 is TGTGCCAGCAGTCGGGACAGGAGGTTAGAGACCCAGTACTTC. V and J are TRBV27 and TRBJ2-5; 8 nucleotides agree with TRBD1. CDR3 length equals 14 residues. J gave up 4 bases and V 5 bases, and 6 bases lay outside the gene matches. Germline CDR1 MNHEY, CDR2 SMNVEV (reference sequence).